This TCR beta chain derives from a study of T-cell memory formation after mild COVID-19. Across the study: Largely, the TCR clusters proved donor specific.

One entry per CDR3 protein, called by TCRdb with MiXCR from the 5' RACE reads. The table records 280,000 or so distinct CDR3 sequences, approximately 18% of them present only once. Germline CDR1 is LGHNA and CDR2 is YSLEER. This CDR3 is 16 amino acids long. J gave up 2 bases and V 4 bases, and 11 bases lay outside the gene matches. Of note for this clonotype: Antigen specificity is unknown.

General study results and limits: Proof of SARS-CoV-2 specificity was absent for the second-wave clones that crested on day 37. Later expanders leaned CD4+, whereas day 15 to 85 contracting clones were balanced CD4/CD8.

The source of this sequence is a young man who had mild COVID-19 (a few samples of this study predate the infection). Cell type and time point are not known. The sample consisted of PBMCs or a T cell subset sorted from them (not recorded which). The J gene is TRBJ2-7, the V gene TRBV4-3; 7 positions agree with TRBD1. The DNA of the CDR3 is TGCGCCAGCAGCCGGTTAAATACAGGGGACACCTACGAGCAGTACTTC. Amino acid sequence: CASSRLNTGDTYEQYF.